Below are 10 T cell receptor beta chains sequenced from a single sample in a study of blood T cell repertoires in COVID-19. Measured with immunoSEQ multiplex PCR; TCRdb has only the in-frame clones, and not every one. The sample includes 150,000 to 200,000 clones, 85% to 90% of them seen just once. Sequencing input: peripheral blood. Every receptor here comes from a woman at least 80 years old in a cohort sampled during active or convalescent COVID-19.

This chain uses TRBV12-5 with TRBJ2-1; TRBD2 aligns across 8 bases. The germline V gene has CDR1 LGHNT and CDR2 FRNRAP. With 3 bases clipped from V and 4 bases from J, the junction kept 5 bases outside the gene matches. The CDR3 extends over 15 amino acids. The CDR3 sequence: CASGLGTSGYNEQFF. CDR3 nucleotides: TGTGCTAGTGGTTTAGGAACTAGCGGTTACAATGAGCAGTTCTTC.

The J gene is TRBJ1-2, the V gene TRBV27; D perhaps matches TRBD1 (6 bases). Germline V gene lookup returns CDR1 MNHEY and CDR2 SMNVEV (reference sequence). CDR3 size: 13 residues. V lost 4 bases and J 4 bases, leaving 10 bases between the germline ends. The chain's CDR3 is CASSSRQVYGYTF. In DNA, the CDR3 is TGTGCCAGCAGTTCCCGACAGGTCTATGGCTACACCTTC.

The chain combines TRBV2 with TRBJ1-1; D call uncertain. The ends were cut back, 6 bases at V and 0 bases at J, with 8 bases in the middle. This CDR3 is 13 amino acids long. Per germline, CDR1 SNHLY and CDR2 FYNNEI. CDR3 nucleotide sequence: TGTGCCAGCAGGATGGAGTTGAACACTGAAGCTTTCTTT. This codes for CASRMELNTEAFF.

This chain uses TRBV3-1 (or the pseudogene TRBV3-2) with TRBJ2-3, with 12 bases matching TRBD2. This CDR3 comprises 19 residues. Germline trimming cut 1 base from V and 6 bases from J; bases unmatched to any gene: 14. Germline V lookup: CDR1 LGHDT, CDR2 YNNKEL (reference sequence). CDR3 sequence (DNA): TGTGCCAGCAGCCAAGTAATTTGGGGACTAGCGGGCGGATCCGATACGCAGTATTTT. This translates into CASSQVIWGLAGGSDTQYF.

Regarding this clone: At one end, the junction sequence differs from germline, possibly due to a read error. The V call is TRBV7-7, the J call TRBJ2-1, with TRBD2 matching over 16 bases. Germline V gene lookup returns CDR1 SSHAT and CDR2 FNYEAQ (reference sequence). The CDR3 contains 18 residues. CDR3 protein: CASSLVGLAGGPDNEQFF. In DNA, the CDR3 is TGTGCTAGCAGCTTAGTGGGACTAGCGGGGGGGCCAGACAATGAGCAGTTCTTC.

This chain links TRBV9 with TRBJ2-2, with 12 bases identical to TRBD2. This CDR3 is built from 17 residues. The J segment lost 5 bases and the V segment lost 3 bases, leaving 8 bases of the junction unmatched. The germline CDR1 and CDR2 sequences are SGDLS and YYNGEE. For the CDR3, the DNA is TGTGCCAGCAGCGCCCTAGCGGGGGGGCAACGAACCGGGGAGCTGTTTTTT. Its protein is CASSALAGGQRTGELFF.

This clone has at least ten counts. The chain uses TRBV19 and TRBJ1-5; 9 nucleotides match TRBD1. Trimming took 5 bases from V and 1 from J; bases not matched to a gene: 6. Germline CDR1 is LNHDA and CDR2 is SQIVND (reference sequence). This CDR3 spans 16 amino acids. CDR3 loop: CASSEGTGLSNQPQHF. The CDR3 region has the DNA TGTGCCAGTAGTGAAGGGACAGGGTTAAGCAATCAGCCCCAGCATTTT.

This chain connects TRBV19 to TRBJ1-2, with D perhaps matching TRBD1 (5 bases). The CDR3 has 13 residues. The V gene's germline CDR1 is LNHDA and CDR2 SQIVND (reference sequence). V was shortened by 4 bases and J by 5 bases, with 11 bases between the two germline ends. The CDR3 DNA reads TGTGCCAGTAGTAAGCCAGGGTTATATGGCTACACCTTC. Translating it yields CASSKPGLYGYTF.

The CDR3 sequence is CASSVGSRLAGEQGELFF. CDR3 bases: TGTGCCAGCAGCGTAGGGTCGCGGCTAGCGGGGGAACAAGGGGAGCTGTTTTTT. The chain combines TRBV9 with TRBJ2-2, with 10 bases fitting TRBD2. Germline CDR1 is SGDLS and CDR2 is YYNGEE. The CDR3 contains 18 residues. V trimming: 0 bases; J trimming: 8 bases; junction bases outside the gene matches: 13.

This chain connects TRBV14 to TRBJ2-5; D ambiguous. Germline V CDR1 and CDR2: SGHDN, FVKESK. This CDR3 has 15 residues. V shed 1 base and J shed 4 bases, with 13 bases lying between them. CDR3 DNA: TGTGCCAGCAGCCAAGTGAGCAGGTCAGCAGAGACCCAGTACTTC. Translation gives CASSQVSRSAETQYF.